The text below deals with one T cell receptor (beta chain). These data belong to a study of blood T cell repertoires in COVID-19. Study-level background: COVID-19 samples, acute and convalescent, were from the United States, Italy and Spain. Sources were T cells, B-cell-depleted T cells, or PBMCs; the material itself was cDNA or gDNA.

Authors' analysis steps: Reference gene primer amplification gave estimated nucleated cell counts. TCRdb keeps only in-frame clones here, not all; method: immunoSEQ multiplex PCR. That table supplies the V and J calls and clone size; D and trimming were determined from the DNA. The sample lists around 180,000 clones; roughly 90% were seen once. The receptor comes from an older man with active or convalescent COVID-19. Source material: peripheral blood.

The CDR3 nucleotides are TGTGCCAGCAGCTCCGCCCCGAGGGAGTTCTCAGTTGAAAAACTGTTTTTT. Its protein is CASSSAPREFSVEKLFF. This chain uses TRBV7-2 with TRBJ1-4; D gene uncertain. Trimming removed 4 bases at V and 7 bases at J, with 22 bases between. The CDR3 is 17 residues long. Looked up from germline, CDR1 is SGHTA and CDR2 is FQGNSA.